This T cell receptor beta chain was recovered during a study of T cells after yellow fever vaccination. From germline, CDR1 is MGHDK and CDR2 SYGVNS. J was trimmed by 8 bases and V by 5 bases; bases with no gene match: 15. This CDR3 has 17 amino acids. There are many counts of this clonotype. Each CDR3 protein is one row after TCRdb ran MiXCR on the 5' RACE reads. This sample has about 300,000 distinct CDR3 sequences; less than 9.5% occur once, and the top ten carry 3% to 4%. The input for sequencing was CD4+ T cells sorted from PBMCs, taken 5 days after the yellow fever booster vaccination. The TCR comes from a man younger than 35 who received the YFV17D yellow fever vaccine. V gene TRBV25-1 combines with J gene TRBJ1-4; 9 nucleotides line up with TRBD1. The CDR3 loop is CASSSPGTGKVTEKLFF. The CDR3, as DNA: TGTGCCAGCAGTTCACCGGGGACAGGGAAGGTGACGGAAAAACTGTTTTTT.